These T cell receptor beta chains were read from a single sample in a study of patients and donors after allogeneic stem cell transplantation. One entry per CDR3 protein results from TCRdb running MiXCR on the RT-PCR reads. The table has about 200,000 distinct CDR3 sequences, less than 45% seen once. The sample comprised blood, either unsorted or a sorted T cell fraction (not recorded which). These receptors were collected from a human donor who was either an allogeneic HSCT recipient or a stem cell or donor lymphocyte infusion donor (not recorded which). It is not recorded whose cells these are; they may come from a transplant donor. The CDR3 runs from the conserved cysteine through the conserved F or W. A D gene is named only where the DNA matches it firmly. The size of a clone is reported for some rows only, either as once, few or many, or as a class for expanded clones.

d_call: TRBD2
clone_size: NA
v_call: TRBV20-1
j_call: TRBJ2-1
cdr3_aa: CSARGTSDASYNEQFF
cdr3_nt: TGCAGTGCTAGGGGGACTAGCGACGCCTCCTACAATGAGCAGTTCTTC

d_call: NA
clone_size: few
v_call: TRBV10-3
j_call: TRBJ2-2
cdr3_aa: CAISELVSLNTGELFF
cdr3_nt: TGTGCCATCAGTGAGTTGGTATCCTTGAACACCGGGGAGCTGTTTTTT

d_call: NA
clone_size: NA
v_call: TRBV4-3
j_call: TRBJ1-4
cdr3_aa: CASSQDRRGTNEKLFF
cdr3_nt: TGCGCCAGCAGCCAAGATAGGCGGGGAACTAATGAAAAACTGTTTTTT

d_call: NA
clone_size: NA
v_call: TRBV6-6
j_call: TRBJ1-1
cdr3_aa: CASSHRDGNTEAFF
cdr3_nt: TGTGCCAGCAGTCACCGGGACGGTAACACTGAAGCTTTCTTT

d_call: NA
clone_size: NA
v_call: TRBV10-3
j_call: TRBJ1-1
cdr3_aa: CAIGRGGLNTEAFF
cdr3_nt: TGTGCCATTGGGCGGGGCGGCTTGAACACTGAAGCTTTCTTT

d_call: NA
clone_size: NA
v_call: TRBV6-5
j_call: TRBJ2-3
cdr3_aa: CASSPARASISDTQYF
cdr3_nt: TGTGCCAGCAGTCCGGCCAGGGCTAGCATCTCGGATACGCAGTATTTT

d_call: TRBD2
clone_size: NA
v_call: TRBV4-1
j_call: TRBJ2-3
cdr3_aa: CASSQASAGGDTQYF
cdr3_nt: TGCGCCAGCAGCCAAGCCTCAGCGGGAGGAGATACGCAGTATTTT

d_call: TRBD2
clone_size: NA
v_call: TRBV6-2/TRBV6-3
j_call: TRBJ2-1
cdr3_aa: CASSPLRENPYNEQFF
cdr3_nt: TGTGCCAGCAGCCCGCTGCGGGAGAACCCCTACAATGAGCAGTTCTTC

d_call: TRBD2
clone_size: few
v_call: TRBV29-1
j_call: TRBJ2-3
cdr3_aa: CSAREGETDTQYF
cdr3_nt: TGCAGCGCGAGGGAGGGAGAGACAGATACGCAGTATTTT

d_call: NA
clone_size: NA
v_call: TRBV15
j_call: TRBJ2-5
cdr3_aa: CATESWGYPGETQYF
cdr3_nt: TGTGCCACCGAATCTTGGGGCTATCCGGGGGAGACCCAGTACTTC

d_call: TRBD2
clone_size: NA
v_call: TRBV2
j_call: TRBJ2-1
cdr3_aa: CASSPPEGSGRAEQFF
cdr3_nt: TGTGCCAGCAGCCCCCCGGAGGGTAGCGGGAGGGCAGAGCAGTTCTTC

d_call: NA
clone_size: few
v_call: TRBV4-3
j_call: TRBJ1-1
cdr3_aa: CASSQDLVWGAAVNTEAFF
cdr3_nt: TGCGCCAGCAGCCAAGATTTAGTTTGGGGGGCGGCTGTAAACACTGAAGCTTTCTTT

d_call: NA
clone_size: NA
v_call: TRBV10-2
j_call: TRBJ2-6
cdr3_aa: CASLPPGANVLTF
cdr3_nt: TGCGCCAGCCTACCCCCGGGGGCCAACGTCCTGACTTTC

d_call: TRBD2
clone_size: NA
v_call: TRBV4-3
j_call: TRBJ2-1
cdr3_aa: CASSQEYQRDGYNEQFF
cdr3_nt: TGCGCCAGCAGCCAAGAATACCAGCGGGATGGCTACAATGAGCAGTTCTTC